A selection of T cell receptor beta chains follows, all from one sample in a study of shared clonotypes between healthy human individuals. The repertoire was sequenced with immunoSEQ multiplex PCR; TCRdb's copy has only in-frame clones and lacks some. Among about 1 million clones listed, around 74% were seen once. What was sequenced was memory CD4+ T cells sorted from blood. Every receptor here comes from a man aged 18 to 30 in good health. Both conserved end residues are part of each CDR3. D genes are given only for firm matches. Clone size appears in some rows only: once, few, many, or a class for an expanded clone.

>TRBV2|-|TRBD1|TRBJ1-6
TGTGCCAGCACCTGGGACAGGGGTTCACCCCTCCACTTT
CASTWDRGSPLHF
>TRBV7-2|-|TRBD2|TRBJ2-3
TGTGCCAGCAGCTTAGGGTGGGGAGCGGGATTCTCCGATACGCAGTATTTT
CASSLGWGAGFSDTQYF
>TRBV7-9|-|-|TRBJ1-1
TGTGCCGTGGGGGGGCGTGAAGCTTTCTTT
CAVGGREAFF
>TRBV6-6|-|-|TRBJ2-2
TGTGCCAGCAGTCAACGGGGGAACGCCGGGGAGCTGTTTTTT
CASSQRGNAGELFF
>TRBV10-3|-|-|TRBJ1-2
TGTGCCGCCTATGAGTCAGGGGATGGCTACACCTTC
CAAYESGDGYTF
>TRBV30|-|-|TRBJ1-6
TGTGCCTGGGTGTGGGGGGCGCGTAATTCACCCCTCCACTTT
CAWVWGARNSPLHF
>TRBV19|-|TRBD2|TRBJ2-5
TGTGCCAGTAGTATAGTTTCAGGCGGGGGGCAAGAGACCCAGTACTTC
CASSIVSGGGQETQYF
>TRBV18|-|-|TRBJ2-1
TGTGCCAGCTCACCACCTCAGGGAAGGAGCTACAATGAGCAGTTCTTC
CASSPPQGRSYNEQFF
>TRBV5-1|-|-|TRBJ1-1
TGCGCCAGCGCAGAGGGGAACACTGAAGCTTTCTTT
CASAEGNTEAFF
>TRBV11-2|-|-|TRBJ2-6
TGTGCCAGCAGCTGGGGCGGCACCGGGGCCAACGTCCTGACTTTC
CASSWGGTGANVLTF
>TRBV27|-|-|TRBJ1-6
TGTGCCAGCAGTTTAGGACGACAGTATAATTCACCCCTCCACTTT
CASSLGRQYNSPLHF
>TRBV5-1|-|-|TRBJ1-5
TGCGCCAGCAGCCCTACCTGGGGCAATCAGCCCCAGCATTTT
CASSPTWGNQPQHF
>TRBV19|-|-|TRBJ1-5
TGTGCCACTAAGGGCCCTGATCAGCCCCAGCATTTT
CATKGPDQPQHF
>TRBV14|few|-|TRBJ1-1
TGTGCCAGCAGCTTCCGGGTTCCGAACACTGAAGCTTTCTTT
CASSFRVPNTEAFF
>TRBV28|-|-|TRBJ2-7
TGTGCCAGCAGGGGGACTGCCTCCTACGAGCAGTACTTC
CASRGTASYEQYF
>TRBV30|-|TRBD2|TRBJ2-3
TGTGCCTGGAGCTGGGGGCGGGGGGCGACAGATACGCAGTATTTT
CAWSWGRGATDTQYF
>TRBV19|-|TRBD2|TRBJ2-2
TGTGCCAGTAGTATGGGCTTGGCTAGCGGGGGCCCCACCGGGGAGCTGTTTTTT
CASSMGLASGGPTGELFF
>TRBV5-6|-|-|TRBJ2-4
TGTGCCAGCAGCTTGAACCTCAAAAACATTCAGTACTTC
CASSLNLKNIQYF
>TRBV2|-|-|TRBJ1-2
TGTGCCAGCATCGGTCTGCAGGCTAACTATGGCTACACCTTC
CASIGLQANYGYTF
>TRBV28|-|-|TRBJ1-1
TGTGCCAGCAGTTTCCCCGGGAACACTGAAGCTTTCTTT
CASSFPGNTEAFF
>TRBV7-2|-|TRBD2|TRBJ2-7
TGTGCCAGCAGCTTAGTAGGTCTAGCGGGAGGCCTAGACTTTGAGCAGTACTTC
CASSLVGLAGGLDFEQYF
>TRBV4-1|few|-|TRBJ1-6
TGCGCCAGCAGCCAAGGTGGGACCGTCCTCTATAATTCACCCCTCCACTTT
CASSQGGTVLYNSPLHF
>TRBV7-3|-|TRBD2|TRBJ2-1
TGTGCCAGCAGCTCTAGCGGGGGCATCAATGAGCAGTTCTTC
CASSSSGGINEQFF
>TRBV30|-|TRBD2|TRBJ2-7
TGTGCCTGGAGTGCGGGACTAGCGGGGTACGAGCAGTACTTC
CAWSAGLAGYEQYF
>TRBV29-1|few|TRBD1|TRBJ1-2
TGCAGCGTTGATCCCTCTCTCCTCACAGGGGGTGTTAACTATGGCTACACCTTC
CSVDPSLLTGGVNYGYTF
>TRBV28|-|-|TRBJ1-5
TGTGCCAGCAGGGGGCGAAGCAATCAGCCCCAGCATTTT
CASRGRSNQPQHF
>TRBV5-1|-|TRBD1|TRBJ1-2
TGCGCCAGCAGTACCGGGACAGGGTCCCTTAACTATGGCTACACCTTC
CASSTGTGSLNYGYTF
>TRBV5-6|-|TRBD1|TRBJ1-5
TGTGCCAGCAGCCTCAAGGGACAGGGGGACCAGCCCCAGCATTTT
CASSLKGQGDQPQHF
>TRBV5-6|-|-|TRBJ1-2
TGTGCCAGCAGCTCTAAATATGGCTACACCTTC
CASSSKYGYTF
>TRBV19|-|-|TRBJ1-2
TGTGCCAGTAGTATAGATCTCAGGTCGTTTGGCTACACCTTC
CASSIDLRSFGYTF
>TRBV19|-|TRBD2|TRBJ2-4
TGTGCCAGTAGTATCGGGGGGGCTAATGGACTAGCCAAAAACATTCAGTACTTC
CASSIGGANGLAKNIQYF
>TRBV6-1|few|-|TRBJ2-5
TGTGCCAGCGGGGGCTTGAACCAGCCACAAGAGACCCAGTACTTC
CASGGLNQPQETQYF
>TRBV6-5|-|-|TRBJ2-1
TGTGCCAGCAGTTACGACCCCGGTGAGCAGTTCTTC
CASSYDPGEQFF
>TRBV30|-|-|TRBJ1-1
TGTGCCTGGAGTCCGACCCTTACGGCTGAAGCTTTCTTT
CAWSPTLTAEAFF
>TRBV9|-|TRBD1|TRBJ2-7
TGTGCCAGCAGCGCCCGGGACAGGGGTCCCTACGAGCAGTACTTC
CASSARDRGPYEQYF
>TRBV11-2|-|-|TRBJ2-7
TGTGCCAGCAGCTTAGGGGGAAAGCAGTACTTC
CASSLGGKQYF
>TRBV28|-|TRBD1|TRBJ2-3
TGTGCCAGCACCCCGACAGGGCACACAGATACGCAGTATTTT
CASTPTGHTDTQYF
>TRBV18|-|-|TRBJ2-7
TGTGCCAGCTCACCAGGATCTCGGGACGAGCAGTACTTC
CASSPGSRDEQYF
>TRBV5-1|-|TRBD1|TRBJ2-4
TGCGCCAGCAGCTATGGTGGGACAGGGAACATTCAGTACTTC
CASSYGGTGNIQYF
>TRBV11-1|-|-|TRBJ2-2
TGTGCCAGCAGCTTAGACGGGAGGAACACCGGGGAGCTGTTTTTT
CASSLDGRNTGELFF